This T cell receptor beta chain was captured by sequencing in a study of sequential checkpoint blockade in melanoma. V shed 5 bases, J shed 7 bases, and the junction held 22 bases outside the gene matches. The germline V gene has CDR1 SNHLY and CDR2 FYNNEI. The CDR3 has 20 residues. Assay used: immunoSEQ multiplex PCR; TCRdb lists only in-frame clones, some missing. The sample records around 5,200 clones, about 80% being singletons. Treatment: randomized to nivolumab then ipilimumab (arm A) or the reverse (arm B). Live CD3+CD8+ CD19− CD56− cells were sorted from PBMCs. Sample: CD8+ T cells sorted from blood (inferred from file names), taken from a patient given nivolumab and ipilimumab in sequence. V and J are TRBV2 and TRBJ1-6; TRBD1 agrees at 8 bases. The receptor was derived from a human patient with melanoma. Some clones in this sample may be carry-over from other donors' samples. The chain's CDR3 is CASSKIEDAKQGVRNSPLHF. CDR3 coding DNA: TGTGCCAGCAGTAAGATCGAGGACGCAAAACAGGGGGTGAGGAATTCACCCCTCCACTTT.